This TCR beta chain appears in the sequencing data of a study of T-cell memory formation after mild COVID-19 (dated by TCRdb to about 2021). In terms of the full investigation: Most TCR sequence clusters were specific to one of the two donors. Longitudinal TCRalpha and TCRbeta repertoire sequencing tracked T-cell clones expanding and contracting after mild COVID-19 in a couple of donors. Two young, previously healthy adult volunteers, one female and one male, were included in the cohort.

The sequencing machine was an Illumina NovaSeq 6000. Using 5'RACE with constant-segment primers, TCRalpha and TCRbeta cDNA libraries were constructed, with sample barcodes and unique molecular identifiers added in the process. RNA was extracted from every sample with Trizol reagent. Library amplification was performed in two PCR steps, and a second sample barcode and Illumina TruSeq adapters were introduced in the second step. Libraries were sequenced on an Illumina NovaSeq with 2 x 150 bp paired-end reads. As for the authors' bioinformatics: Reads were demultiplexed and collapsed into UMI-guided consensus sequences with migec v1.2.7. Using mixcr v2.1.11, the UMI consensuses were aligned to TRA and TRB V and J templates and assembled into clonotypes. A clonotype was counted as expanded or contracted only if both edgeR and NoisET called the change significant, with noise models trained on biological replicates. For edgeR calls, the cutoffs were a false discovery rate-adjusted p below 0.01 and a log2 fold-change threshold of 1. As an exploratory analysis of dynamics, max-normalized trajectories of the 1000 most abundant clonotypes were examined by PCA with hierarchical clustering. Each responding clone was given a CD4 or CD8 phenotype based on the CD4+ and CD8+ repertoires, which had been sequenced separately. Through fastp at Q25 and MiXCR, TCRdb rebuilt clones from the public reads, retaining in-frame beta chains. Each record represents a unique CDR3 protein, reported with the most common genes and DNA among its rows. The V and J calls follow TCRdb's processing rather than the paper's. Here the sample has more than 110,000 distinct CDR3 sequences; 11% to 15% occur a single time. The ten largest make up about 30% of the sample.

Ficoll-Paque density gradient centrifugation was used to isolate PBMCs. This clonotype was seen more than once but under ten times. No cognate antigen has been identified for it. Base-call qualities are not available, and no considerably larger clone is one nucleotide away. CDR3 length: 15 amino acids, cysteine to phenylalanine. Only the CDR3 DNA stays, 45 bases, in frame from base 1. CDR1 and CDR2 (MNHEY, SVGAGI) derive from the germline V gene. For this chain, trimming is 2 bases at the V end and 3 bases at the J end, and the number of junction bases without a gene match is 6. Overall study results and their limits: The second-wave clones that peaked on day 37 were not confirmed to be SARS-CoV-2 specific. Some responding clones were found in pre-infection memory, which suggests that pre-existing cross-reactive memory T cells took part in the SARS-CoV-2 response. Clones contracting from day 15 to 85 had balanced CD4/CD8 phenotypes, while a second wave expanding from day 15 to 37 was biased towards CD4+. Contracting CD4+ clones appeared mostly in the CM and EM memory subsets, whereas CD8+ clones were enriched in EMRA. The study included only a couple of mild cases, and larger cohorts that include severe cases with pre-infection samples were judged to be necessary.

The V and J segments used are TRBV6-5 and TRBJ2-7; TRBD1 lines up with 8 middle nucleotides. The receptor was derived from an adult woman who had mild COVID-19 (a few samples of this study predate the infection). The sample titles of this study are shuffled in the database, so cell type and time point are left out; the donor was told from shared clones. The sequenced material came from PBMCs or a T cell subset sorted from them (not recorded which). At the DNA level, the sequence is TGTGCCAGCAGTTACAGGGCAGGGGGCTACTACGAGCAGTACTTC. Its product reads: CASSYRAGGYYEQYF.